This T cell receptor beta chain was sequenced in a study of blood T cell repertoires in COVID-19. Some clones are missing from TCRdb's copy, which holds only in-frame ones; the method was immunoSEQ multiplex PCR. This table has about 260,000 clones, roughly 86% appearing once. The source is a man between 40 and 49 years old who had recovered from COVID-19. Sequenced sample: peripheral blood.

CDR3 in amino acids: CASSSYSRIEFF. CDR3 in DNA: TGTGCCAGCAGTTCATACAGCCGGATTGAGTTTTTT. The chain combines TRBV6-2 or TRBV6-3 with TRBJ1-4, with no clear D. Germline values: CDR1 MNHEY, CDR2 SVGEGT. The CDR3 has 12 amino acids. Trimming cost V 4 bases and J 16 bases, with 16 bases left between them.